A single sample is the source of the 8 T cell receptor beta chains below, sequenced in a study of Ad26.COV2.S vaccination and SARS-CoV-2 variants. The protocol was immunoSEQ multiplex PCR, while the TCRdb copy is restricted to in-frame clones and leaves out a portion. The table includes about 350,000 clones, about 91% detected once. Specimen: peripheral blood, collected after recovery from COVID-19. The source is a human donor who had recovered from COVID-19.

The V call is TRBV5-6, the J call TRBJ2-3; 9 nucleotides agree with TRBD1. Germline V lookup: CDR1 SGHDT, CDR2 YYEEEE. With 2 bases clipped from V and 4 bases from J, the junction kept 5 bases outside the gene matches. The CDR3 consists of 15 residues. CDR3 coding DNA: TGTGCCAGCAGCTTCCGGGACAGGGAAGCAGATACGCAGTATTTT. It translates to CASSFRDREADTQYF. Full variable domain (outside the CDR3, taken from reference TRBV5-6 and TRBJ2-3): DAGVTQSPTHLIKTRGQQVTLRCSPKSGHDTVSWYQQALGQGPQFIFQYYEEEERQRGNFPDRFSGHQFPNYSSELNVNALLLGDSALYLCASSFRDREADTQYFGPGTRLTVL.

The chain is built from TRBV6-5 and TRBJ1-4, with no clear D. The length of the CDR3 is 15 residues. The germline V gene has CDR1 MNHEY and CDR2 SVGAGI. Trimming shortened V by 4 bases and J by 0 bases, and 9 bases separated the two germline ends. In DNA, the CDR3 is TGTGCCAGCAGTTTGGCCCGGACAACTAATGAAAAACTGTTTTTT. Protein: CASSLARTTNEKLFF.

The CDR3 is CASRSRDAYEQYF. The CDR3 coding sequence is TGTGCCAGCAGAAGCAGGGACGCCTACGAGCAGTACTTC. The chain recombines TRBV11-2 with TRBJ2-7; D is possibly TRBD1 or TRBD2 (5 bases each). The CDR3 is 13 residues long. Between the trimmed V and J ends, which lost 6 bases and 2 bases, there was a span of 11 bases. Germline values: CDR1 SGHAT, CDR2 FQNNGV. Filled out from reference TRBV11-2 and TRBJ2-7, the complete variable domain reads EAGVAQSPRYKIIEKRQSVAFWCNPISGHATLYWYQQILGQGPKLLIQFQNNGVVDDSQLPKDRFSAERLKGVDSTLKIQPAKLEDSAVYLCASRSRDAYEQYFGPGTRLTVT.

The rearrangement uses TRBV7-3 and TRBJ2-7, with D tentatively TRBD2 (5 bases). Trimming cost V 1 base and J 2 bases, with 9 bases left between them. The V gene's germline CDR1 is SGHTA and CDR2 FQGTGA. CDR3 length equals 14 residues. DNA for the CDR3: TGTGCCAGCAGCTTAATGGCCGGGGCCTACGAGCAGTACTTC. It codes for CASSLMAGAYEQYF.

The V call is TRBV6-5, the J call TRBJ1-2; 8 bases agree with TRBD1. Germline trimming cut 6 bases from V and 4 bases from J; bases unmatched to any gene: 7. CDR1 is MNHEY, CDR2 SVGAGI, per germline. This CDR3 contains 14 residues. In DNA, the CDR3 is TGTGCCAGCAGAGCGACAGGGGTAGCCTATGGCTACACCTTC. Translating gives CASRATGVAYGYTF.

The chain links TRBV6-6 to TRBJ1-3; 9 bases map to TRBD1. CDR3 length: 16 residues. Losses at the gene ends were 2 bases for V and 1 base for J; bases not matched to a gene: 3. Germline CDR1 reads MNHNY; CDR2 reads SVGAGI (reference sequence). CDR3 in DNA: TGTGCCAGCAGTTACGGGGGACAGGGATCTGGAAACACCATATATTTT. It specifies CASSYGGQGSGNTIYF.

This chain links TRBV7-9 with TRBJ2-4, with D perhaps matching TRBD2 (6 bases). Per germline, CDR1 SEHNR and CDR2 FQNEAQ (reference sequence). Deletions cut 8 bases from V and 14 bases from J, with 13 bases between. This CDR3 region has 10 residues. In nucleotides, the CDR3 is TGTGCCAGCGGCGGGGCGGCGGAGTACTTC. This encodes CASGGAAEYF.

This chain links TRBV27 with TRBJ2-2, with 9 bases matching TRBD2. The CDR3 is 16 residues long. The J segment lost 4 bases and the V segment lost 3 bases, leaving 6 bases of the junction unmatched. Germline CDR1 MNHEY, CDR2 SMNVEV (reference sequence). The DNA for the CDR3 is TGTGCCAGCAGTTTCGGCCTAGCGGGATTCACCGGGGAGCTGTTTTTT. This codes for CASSFGLAGFTGELFF.